The clone carrying this T cell receptor (beta chain) was picked up a small number of times. Its antigen is currently unknown. The sample belongs to a study of neurological immune-mediated disorders. Study context: Disease course was recorded as relapsing-remitting for some 31 and secondary progressive for 3 of the 34 multiple sclerosis patients. Study results and limitations: A possible signature was seen in one related-CDR3 cluster, into which phylogenetic grouping placed the repertoires of 18 of 34 multiple sclerosis patients.

The unsorted libraries were produced from 2 million PBMCs held at -80 C. With 10-nucleotide random UMIs included, cDNA was synthesized by 5'RACE. TCRdb re-called the 5' RACE reads through MiXCR, storing one row per CDR3 protein. Seen here are tens of thousands of distinct CDR3 sequences, around 4.6% observed once, and the top ten hold 2% to 2.5%. The clonotype was recovered from a woman aged 25 to 45 with multiple sclerosis. The sample taken for sequencing was PBMCs.

CDR3 DNA: TGCAGTGCTAGAGCAGGCTCCACCAAAAACATTCAGTACTTC. It translates to CSARAGSTKNIQYF. V and J are TRBV20-1 and TRBJ2-4; D remains unclear. Per the germline V gene, CDR1 is DFQATT and CDR2 is SNEGSKA (reference sequence). The CDR3 extends over 14 amino acids. V was cut by 1 base and J by 2 bases, with 9 bases left in between.